This TCR beta chain came from a study of blood T cell repertoires in COVID-19. The germline V gene has CDR1 SGHRS and CDR2 YFSETQ. The CDR3 runs to 14 residues. V was trimmed by 6 bases and J by 2 bases, leaving 12 bases between them. Libraries were prepared by immunoSEQ multiplex PCR; TCRdb keeps only in-frame clonotypes and omits some of them. The sample holds 300,000 to 450,000 clones, 88% seen once. The chain has TRBV5-1 and TRBJ1-3; D perhaps matches TRBD1 (6 bases). This receptor was obtained from a woman under 30 who had recovered from COVID-19. Sequenced material: PBMCs or T cells enriched from blood (not recorded which). CDR3 bases: TGCGCCAGCACCCAGGGGACGCCTGGAAACACCATATATTTT. It codes for CASTQGTPGNTIYF.